Following are 14 T cell receptor beta chains from one sample sequenced in a study of control samples from healthy donors and cancer patients. Produced via immunoSEQ multiplex PCR; TCRdb's table is partial and in-frame only. The sample carries 120,000 or so clones, roughly 86% recorded once. Sample: blood. These receptors originate from a man aged 55 to 69 in good health.

The chain is built from TRBV6-1 and TRBJ2-1, with a tentative D call TRBD1 (6 bases). Germline V gene lookup returns CDR1 MNHNS and CDR2 SASEGT. V lost 4 bases to trimming and J lost 1 base, with 17 bases between them. The CDR3 spans 17 residues. In DNA, the CDR3 is TGTGCCAGCAGTGTAAACAGGGTCGTTTATTCCTACAATGAGCAGTTCTTC. Residues: CASSVNRVVYSYNEQFF.

CDR3 DNA: TGTGCCAGCAGCTTTAACAGGAACTCTCTAAACACCATATATTTT. Translated: CASSFNRNSLNTIYF. This rearrangement joins TRBV7-8 to TRBJ1-3; D possibly corresponds to TRBD1 (5 bases). The CDR3 is 15 amino acids. V shed 3 bases and J shed 6 bases, with 15 bases lying between them. Germline V gene sequence: CDR1 SGHVS, CDR2 FQNEAQ.

The CDR3 DNA sequence: TGTGCCAGCAGCCCCCGTGGGGCCCGGGGCTATGGCTACACCTTC. As protein: CASSPRGARGYGYTF. The rearrangement uses TRBV28 and TRBJ1-2, with a tentative D call TRBD1 (5 bases). Germline loops: CDR1 MDHEN, CDR2 SYDVKM. V lost 6 bases, J lost 4 bases, and 18 bases lay in between. The CDR3 has 15 amino acids.

V gene TRBV19 combines with J gene TRBJ1-3; a possible D gene is TRBD1 (5 bases). Per germline, CDR1 LNHDA and CDR2 SQIVND (reference sequence). The CDR3 has 14 amino acids. Trimming left V 10 bases short and J 0 bases short, with 13 bases between. The CDR3 reads CATYQGPSGNTIYF. DNA of the CDR3: TGTGCCACCTACCAGGGACCCTCTGGAAACACCATATATTTT.

The rearrangement joins TRBV19 to TRBJ1-4; tentative D call: TRBD1 (6 bases). V was pared by 5 bases and J by 8 bases, with 15 bases between. In germline, CDR1 is LNHDA, CDR2 SQIVND (reference sequence). This CDR3 region has 14 residues. The CDR3 loop is CASSARTEIEKLFF. DNA for the CDR3: TGTGCCAGTAGTGCCCGGACAGAAATCGAAAAACTGTTTTTT.

The chain employs TRBV9 and TRBJ1-1; no clear D gene. Germline CDR1 SGDLS, CDR2 YYNGEE. The CDR3 length is 13 residues. The ends were cut back, 5 bases at V and 2 bases at J, with 10 bases in the middle. The CDR3 here is CASSHQVNTEAFF. The CDR3 DNA sequence: TGTGCCAGCAGTCATCAGGTTAACACTGAAGCTTTCTTT.

J is TRBJ2-4 and V is TRBV28; D is perhaps TRBD1 (5 bases). Germline V gives CDR1 MDHEN, CDR2 SYDVKM. CDR3 size: 13 residues. Trimming removed 3 bases at V and 9 bases at J, with 12 bases between. DNA of the CDR3: TGTGCCAGCAGTTTTCTGGCCGACAGCATTCAGTACTTC. Encoded protein: CASSFLADSIQYF. Filled out from reference TRBV28 and TRBJ2-4, the complete variable domain reads DVKVTQSSRYLVKRTGEKVFLECVQDMDHENMFWYRQDPGLGLRLIYFSYDVKMKEKGDIPEGYSVSREKKERFSLILESASTNQTSMYLCASSFLADSIQYFGAGTRLSVL.

The gene calls are TRBV10-1 and TRBJ1-4, with a weak D call TRBD1 (5 bases). This CDR3 contains 11 residues. V was shortened by 11 bases and J by 7 bases, with 11 bases between the two germline ends. Germline V gene sequence: CDR1 WNHNN, CDR2 SYGVQD (reference sequence). CDR3 protein: CAGGWGEKLFF. CDR3 in DNA: TGCGCCGGGGGGTGGGGTGAAAAACTGTTTTTT.

The chain recombines TRBV12-3 or TRBV12-4 with TRBJ1-2, with 10 nucleotides matching TRBD1. Trimming took 3 bases from V and 12 from J; bases not matched to a gene: 7. The CDR3 is 13 residues long. The CDR3 reads CASSLGTGATHTF. The DNA of the CDR3 is TGTGCCAGCAGTTTGGGGACAGGGGCGACCCACACCTTC.

The chain is built from TRBV6-6 and TRBJ1-2, with D possibly TRBD1 on 5 matching bases. The CDR3 extends over 14 amino acids. The V end was cut by 11 bases, the J end by 5 bases, with 21 bases between. CDR1 MNHNY and CDR2 SVGAGI come from the germline V gene (reference sequence). CDR3: CAAAPGTAPYGYTF. The CDR3 coding sequence is TGTGCCGCTGCTCCCGGGACGGCGCCTTATGGCTACACCTTC.

This chain uses TRBV27 with TRBJ1-2; D is uncertain. The germline CDR1 and CDR2 sequences are MNHEY and SMNVEV (reference sequence). The CDR3 contains 13 residues. The V gene lost 5 bases and the J gene lost 3 bases, with 10 bases spanning the gap. The CDR3 region has the DNA TGTGCCAGCAGTAGGGTGCCTGACTATGGCTACACCTTC. Translation gives CASSRVPDYGYTF.

Concerning this clone itself: The sample contains more than one DNA sequence encoding this CDR3. The chain joins TRBV19 to TRBJ1-2; D unclear. Trimming left V 5 bases short and J 0 bases short, with 10 bases between. The CDR3 spans 14 residues. In germline, CDR1 is LNHDA, CDR2 SQIVND (reference sequence). Written as DNA, the CDR3 is TGTGCCAGTAGTCCTGGGTCCACTAACTATGGCTACACCTTC. It yields the protein CASSPGSTNYGYTF.

The chain has TRBV20-1 and TRBJ2-4; 7 bases agree with TRBD2. The CDR3 is made up of 16 amino acids. Germline V gene lookup returns CDR1 DFQATT and CDR2 SNEGSKA (reference sequence). V was clipped by 3 bases and J by 0 bases; unmatched bases: 8. DNA of the CDR3: TGCAGTGCTAGTGCTGGGGGGGTTCTAGCCAAAAACATTCAGTACTTC. Residues: CSASAGGVLAKNIQYF.

In its sample, this clone was seen a few times. The genes are TRBV7-9 and TRBJ2-2; 13 bases are shared with TRBD2. CDR3 length equals 15 residues. V shed 6 bases, J shed 4 bases, and the junction held 2 bases outside the gene matches. Germline V gives CDR1 SEHNR, CDR2 FQNEAQ (reference sequence). The CDR3 DNA follows: TGTGCCAGCAGGGGGACTAGCGGGGTCACCGGGGAGCTGTTTTTT. Its translation: CASRGTSGVTGELFF.